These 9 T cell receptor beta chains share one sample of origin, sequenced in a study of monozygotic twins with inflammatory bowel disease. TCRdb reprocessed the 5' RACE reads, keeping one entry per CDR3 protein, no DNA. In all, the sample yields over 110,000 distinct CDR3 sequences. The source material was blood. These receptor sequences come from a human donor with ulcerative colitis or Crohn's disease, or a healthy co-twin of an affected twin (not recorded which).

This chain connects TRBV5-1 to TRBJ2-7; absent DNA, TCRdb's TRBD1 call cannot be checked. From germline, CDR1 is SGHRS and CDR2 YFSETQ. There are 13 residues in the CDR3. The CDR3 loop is CASSLNRVSEQYF. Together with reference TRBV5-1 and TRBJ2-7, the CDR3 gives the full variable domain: KAGVTQTPRYLIKTRGQQVTLSCSPISGHRSVSWYQQTPGQGLQFLFEYFSETQRNKGNFPGRFSGRQFSNSRSEMNVSTLELGDSALYLCASSLNRVSEQYFGPGTRLTVT.

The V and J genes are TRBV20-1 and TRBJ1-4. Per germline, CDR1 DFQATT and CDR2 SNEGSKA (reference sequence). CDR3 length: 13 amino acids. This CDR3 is CSARDALNEKLFF.

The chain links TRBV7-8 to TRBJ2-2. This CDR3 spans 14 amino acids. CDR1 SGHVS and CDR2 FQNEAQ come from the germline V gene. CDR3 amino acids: CASSLERNTGELFF.

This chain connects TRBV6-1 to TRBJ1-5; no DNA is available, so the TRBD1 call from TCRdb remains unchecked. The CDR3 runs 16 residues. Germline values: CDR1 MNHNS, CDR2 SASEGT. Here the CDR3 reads CASSEAWTGGDSAQHF.

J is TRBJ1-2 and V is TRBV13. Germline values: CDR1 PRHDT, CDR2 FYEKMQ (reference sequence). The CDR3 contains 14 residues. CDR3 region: CASSFRGGHYGYTF.

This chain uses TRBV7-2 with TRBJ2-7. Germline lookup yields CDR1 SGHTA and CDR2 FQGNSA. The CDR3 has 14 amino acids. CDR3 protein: CASSLDYGSYEQYF. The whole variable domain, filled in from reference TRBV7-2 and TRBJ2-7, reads GAGVSQSPSNKVTEKGKDVELRCDPISGHTALYWYRQSLGQGLEFLIYFQGNSAPDKSGLPSDRFSAERTGGSVSTLTIQRTQQEDSAVYLCASSLDYGSYEQYFGPGTRLTVT.

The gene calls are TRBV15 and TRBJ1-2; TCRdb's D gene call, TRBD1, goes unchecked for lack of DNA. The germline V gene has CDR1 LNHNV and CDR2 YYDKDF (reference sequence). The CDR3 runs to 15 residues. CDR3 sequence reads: CATSRGRGLNYGYTF.

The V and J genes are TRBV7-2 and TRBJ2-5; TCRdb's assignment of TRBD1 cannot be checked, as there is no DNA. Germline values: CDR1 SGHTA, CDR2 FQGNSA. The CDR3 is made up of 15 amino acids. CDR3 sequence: CASSLGTRMGETQYF.

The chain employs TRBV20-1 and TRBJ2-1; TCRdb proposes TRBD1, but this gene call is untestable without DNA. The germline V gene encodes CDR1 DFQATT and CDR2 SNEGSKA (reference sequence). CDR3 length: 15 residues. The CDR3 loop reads CSARVSGGQLNEQFF.